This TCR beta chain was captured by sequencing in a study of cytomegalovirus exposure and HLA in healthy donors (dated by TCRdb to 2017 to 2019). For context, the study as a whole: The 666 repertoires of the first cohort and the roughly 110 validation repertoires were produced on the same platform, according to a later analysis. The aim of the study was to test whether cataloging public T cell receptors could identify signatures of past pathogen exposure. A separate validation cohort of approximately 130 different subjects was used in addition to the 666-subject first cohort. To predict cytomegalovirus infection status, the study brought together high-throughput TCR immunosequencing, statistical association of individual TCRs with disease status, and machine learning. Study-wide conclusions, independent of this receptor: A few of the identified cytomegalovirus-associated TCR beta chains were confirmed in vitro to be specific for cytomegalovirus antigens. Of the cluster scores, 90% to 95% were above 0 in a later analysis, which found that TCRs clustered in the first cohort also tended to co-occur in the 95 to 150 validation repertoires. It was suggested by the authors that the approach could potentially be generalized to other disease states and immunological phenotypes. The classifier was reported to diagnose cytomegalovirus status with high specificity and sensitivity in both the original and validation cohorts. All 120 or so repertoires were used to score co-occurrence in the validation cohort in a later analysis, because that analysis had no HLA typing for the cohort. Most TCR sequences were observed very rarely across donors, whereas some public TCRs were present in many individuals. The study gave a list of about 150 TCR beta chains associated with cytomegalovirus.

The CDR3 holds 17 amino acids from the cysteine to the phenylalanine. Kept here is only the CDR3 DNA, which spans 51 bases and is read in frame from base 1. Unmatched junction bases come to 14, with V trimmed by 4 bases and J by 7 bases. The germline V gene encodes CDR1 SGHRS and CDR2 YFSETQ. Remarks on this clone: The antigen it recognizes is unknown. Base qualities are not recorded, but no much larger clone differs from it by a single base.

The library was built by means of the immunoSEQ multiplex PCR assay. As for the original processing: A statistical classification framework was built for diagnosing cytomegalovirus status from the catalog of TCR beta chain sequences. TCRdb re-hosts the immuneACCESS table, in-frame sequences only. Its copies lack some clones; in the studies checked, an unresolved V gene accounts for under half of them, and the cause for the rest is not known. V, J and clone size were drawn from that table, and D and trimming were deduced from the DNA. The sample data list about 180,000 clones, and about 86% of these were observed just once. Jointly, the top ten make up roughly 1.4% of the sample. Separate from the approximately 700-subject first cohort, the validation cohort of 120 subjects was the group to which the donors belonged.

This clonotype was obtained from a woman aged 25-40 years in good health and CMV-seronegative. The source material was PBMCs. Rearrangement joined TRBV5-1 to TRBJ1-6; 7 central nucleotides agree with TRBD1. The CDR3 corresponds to CASSPLGTGVLNSPLHF. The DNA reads TGCGCCAGCAGCCCCTTGGGTACAGGGGTGCTCAATTCACCCCTCCACTTT. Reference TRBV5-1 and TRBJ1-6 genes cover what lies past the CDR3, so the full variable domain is KAGVTQTPRYLIKTRGQQVTLSCSPISGHRSVSWYQQTPGQGLQFLFEYFSETQRNKGNFPGRFSGRQFSNSRSEMNVSTLELGDSALYLCASSPLGTGVLNSPLHFGNGTRLTVT.